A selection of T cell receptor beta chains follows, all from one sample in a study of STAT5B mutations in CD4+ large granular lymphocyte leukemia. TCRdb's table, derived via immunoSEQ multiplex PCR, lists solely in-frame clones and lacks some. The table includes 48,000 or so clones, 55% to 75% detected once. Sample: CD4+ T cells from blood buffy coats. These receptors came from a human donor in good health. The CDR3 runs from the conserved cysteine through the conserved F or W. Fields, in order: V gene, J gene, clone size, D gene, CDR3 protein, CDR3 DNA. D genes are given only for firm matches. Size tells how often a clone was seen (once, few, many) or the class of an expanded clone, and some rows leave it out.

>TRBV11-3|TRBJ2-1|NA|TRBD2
CASSLDSSGGAGEQFF
TGTGCCAGCAGCTTAGATTCTAGCGGGGGGGCAGGTGAGCAGTTCTTC
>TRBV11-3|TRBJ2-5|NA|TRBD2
CASSLGGTSASFLQETQYF
TGTGCCAGCAGCTTAGGGGGGACTAGCGCGTCCTTCTTGCAAGAGACCCAGTACTTC
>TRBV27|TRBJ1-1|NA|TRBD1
CASSYLVGQRVSDTEAFF
TGTGCCAGCAGTTACCTAGTGGGACAGCGGGTTAGTGACACTGAAGCTTTCTTT
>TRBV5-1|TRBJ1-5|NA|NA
CASSLVSGLEQPQHF
TGCGCCAGCAGCTTGGTTTCAGGGTTAGAGCAGCCCCAGCATTTT
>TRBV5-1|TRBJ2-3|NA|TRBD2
CASSLAFGGADTQYF
TGCGCCAGCAGCTTGGCCTTTGGGGGGGCAGATACGCAGTATTTT
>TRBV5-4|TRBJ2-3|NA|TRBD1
CASSLGQGGSDTQYF
TGTGCCAGCAGCTTGGGACAGGGGGGGTCAGATACGCAGTATTTT
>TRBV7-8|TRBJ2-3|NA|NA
CASSRTDTQYF
TGTGCCAGCAGCCGCACAGATACGCAGTATTTT
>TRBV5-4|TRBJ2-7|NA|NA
CASSPGGTYEQYF
TGTGCCAGCAGTCCCGGCGGCACCTACGAGCAGTACTTC
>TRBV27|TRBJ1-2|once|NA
CASSLAGEGYGYTF
TGTGCCAGCAGTTTAGCAGGGGAGGGCTATGGCTACACCTTC
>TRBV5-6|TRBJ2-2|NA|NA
CASSLPRTDNTGELFF
TGTGCCAGCAGCTTGCCCAGGACAGACAACACCGGGGAGCTGTTTTTT